This T cell receptor (beta chain) was sequenced during a study of type 1 regulatory T cells. Study-wide background: An in vitro protocol generated T-allo10, a Tr1-enriched, alloantigen-specific CD4 T cell product. Broader study findings: Compared with non-type 1 regulatory T cells, type 1 regulatory T cells showed a more restricted TCR repertoire.

Germline CDR1 and CDR2: KGHSH and LQKENI. Trimming cost V 3 bases and J 4 bases; bases outside gene matches: 8. The CDR3 consists of 15 residues. A single record per CDR3 protein comes from TCRdb applying MiXCR to the reads. The sample holds more than 60,000 distinct CDR3 sequences, almost 50% seen once. Points on this clonotype: Its antigen is currently unknown.

The material sequenced was cultured non-Tr1 T cells, either the whole culture or a sorted T cell fraction (not recorded which). The source of this sequence is a human donor in good health. The chain joins TRBV18 to TRBJ2-7, with TRBD2 matching over 8 bases. The CDR3 spells CASSPGPGGRYEQYF. The CDR3 DNA reads TGTGCCAGCTCACCGGGTCCGGGGGGGCGGTACGAGCAGTACTTC.